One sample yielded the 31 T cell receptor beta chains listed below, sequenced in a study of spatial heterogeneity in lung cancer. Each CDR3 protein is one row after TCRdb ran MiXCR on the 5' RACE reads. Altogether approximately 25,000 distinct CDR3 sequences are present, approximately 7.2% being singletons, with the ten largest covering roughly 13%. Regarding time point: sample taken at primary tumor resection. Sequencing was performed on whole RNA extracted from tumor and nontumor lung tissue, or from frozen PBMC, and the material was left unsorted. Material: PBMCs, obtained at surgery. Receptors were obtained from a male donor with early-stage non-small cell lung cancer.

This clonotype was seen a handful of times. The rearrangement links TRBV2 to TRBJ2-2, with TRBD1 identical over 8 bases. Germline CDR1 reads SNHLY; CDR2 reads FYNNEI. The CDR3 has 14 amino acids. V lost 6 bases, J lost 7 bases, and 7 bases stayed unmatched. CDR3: CASRVRGQVGELFF. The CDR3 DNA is TGTGCCAGCAGAGTCAGGGGGCAGGTCGGGGAGCTGTTTTTT.

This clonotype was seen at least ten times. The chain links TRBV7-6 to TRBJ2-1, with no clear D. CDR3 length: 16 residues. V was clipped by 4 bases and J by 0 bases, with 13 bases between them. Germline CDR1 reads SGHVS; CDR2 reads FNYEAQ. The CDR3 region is CASSSARASSYNEQFF. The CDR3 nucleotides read TGTGCCAGCAGCTCAGCTAGAGCGAGCTCCTACAATGAGCAGTTCTTC. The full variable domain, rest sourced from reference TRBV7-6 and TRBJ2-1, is GAGVSQSPRYKVTKRGQDVALRCDPISGHVSLYWYRQALGQGPEFLTYFNYEAQQDKSGLPNDRFSAERPEGSISTLTIQRTEQRDSAMYRCASSSARASSYNEQFFGPGTRLTVL.

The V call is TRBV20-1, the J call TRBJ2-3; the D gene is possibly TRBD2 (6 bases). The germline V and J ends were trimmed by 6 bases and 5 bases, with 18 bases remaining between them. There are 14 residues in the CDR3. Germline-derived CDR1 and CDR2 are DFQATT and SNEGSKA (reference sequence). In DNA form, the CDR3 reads TGCAGTGCCCTAACGGGACTGGACGGAGATACGCAGTATTTT. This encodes CSALTGLDGDTQYF.

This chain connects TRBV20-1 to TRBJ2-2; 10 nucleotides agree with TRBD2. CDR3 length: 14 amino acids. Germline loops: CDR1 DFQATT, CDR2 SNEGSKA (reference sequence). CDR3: CSALAGGNTGELFF. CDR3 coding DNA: TGCAGCGCGTTAGCGGGAGGGAACACCGGGGAGCTGTTTTTT.

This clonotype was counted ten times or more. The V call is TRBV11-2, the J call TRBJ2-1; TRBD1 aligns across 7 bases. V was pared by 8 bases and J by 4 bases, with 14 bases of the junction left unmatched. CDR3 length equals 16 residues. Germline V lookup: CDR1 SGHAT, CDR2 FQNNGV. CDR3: CASRPPGTVYYNEQFF. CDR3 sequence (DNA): TGTGCCAGCCGCCCTCCTGGGACAGTATATTACAATGAGCAGTTCTTC.

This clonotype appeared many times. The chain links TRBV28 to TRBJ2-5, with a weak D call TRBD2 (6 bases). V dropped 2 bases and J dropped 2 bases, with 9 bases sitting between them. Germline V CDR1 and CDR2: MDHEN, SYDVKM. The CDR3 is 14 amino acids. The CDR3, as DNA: TGTGCCAGCAGTTTAGCGGGGCGACAAGAGACCCAGTACTTC. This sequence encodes CASSLAGRQETQYF.

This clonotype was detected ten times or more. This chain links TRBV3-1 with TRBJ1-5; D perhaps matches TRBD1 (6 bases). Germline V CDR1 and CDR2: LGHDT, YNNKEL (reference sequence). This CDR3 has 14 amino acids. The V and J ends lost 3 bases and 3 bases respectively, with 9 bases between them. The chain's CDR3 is CASSHHRDNQPQHF. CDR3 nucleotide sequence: TGTGCCAGCAGCCATCACAGGGACAATCAGCCCCAGCATTTT.

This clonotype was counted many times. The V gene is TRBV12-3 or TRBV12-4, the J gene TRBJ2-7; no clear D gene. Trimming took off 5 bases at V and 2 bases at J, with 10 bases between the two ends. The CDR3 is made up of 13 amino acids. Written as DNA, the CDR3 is TGTGCCAGCAGTACCGCATCTACCTACGAGCAGTACTTC. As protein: CASSTASTYEQYF.

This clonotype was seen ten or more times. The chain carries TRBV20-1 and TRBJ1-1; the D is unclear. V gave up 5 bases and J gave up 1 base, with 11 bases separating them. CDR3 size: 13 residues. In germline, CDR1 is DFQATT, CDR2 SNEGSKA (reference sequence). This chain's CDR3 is CSAGLQSNTEAFF. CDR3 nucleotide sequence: TGCAGTGCTGGACTCCAGTCGAACACTGAAGCTTTCTTT.

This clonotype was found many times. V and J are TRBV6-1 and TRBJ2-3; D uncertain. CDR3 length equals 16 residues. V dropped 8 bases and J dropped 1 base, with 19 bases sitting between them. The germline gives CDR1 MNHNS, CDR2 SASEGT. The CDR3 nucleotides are TGTGCCAGCGGGCGTATGAAGCGAATTGGCACAGATACGCAGTATTTT. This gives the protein CASGRMKRIGTDTQYF.

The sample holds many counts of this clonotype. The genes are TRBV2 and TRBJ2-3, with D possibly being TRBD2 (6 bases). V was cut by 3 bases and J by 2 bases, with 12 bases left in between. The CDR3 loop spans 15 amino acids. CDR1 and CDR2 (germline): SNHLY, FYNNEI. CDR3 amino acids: CASSEGLSHTDTQYF. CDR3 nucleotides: TGTGCCAGCAGTGAGGGACTCTCCCACACAGATACGCAGTATTTT.

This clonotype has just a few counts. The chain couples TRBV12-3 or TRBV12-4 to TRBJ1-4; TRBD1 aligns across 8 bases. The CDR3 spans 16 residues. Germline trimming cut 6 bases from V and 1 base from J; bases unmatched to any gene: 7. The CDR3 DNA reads TGTGCCAGCAGCAGAACTACAGGGGGAACTAATGAAAAACTGTTTTTT. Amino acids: CASSRTTGGTNEKLFF.

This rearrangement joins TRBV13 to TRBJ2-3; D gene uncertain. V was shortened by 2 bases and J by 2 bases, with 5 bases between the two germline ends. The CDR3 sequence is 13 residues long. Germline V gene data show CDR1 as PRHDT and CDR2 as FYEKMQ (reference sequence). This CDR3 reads CASSLRFTDTQYF. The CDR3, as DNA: TGTGCCAGCAGCTTACGGTTCACAGATACGCAGTATTTT.

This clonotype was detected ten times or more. DNA of the CDR3: TGCGCCAGCAGCTTTGCCGGCGGGTCCCCTACCTACGAGCAGTACTTC. Translating it yields CASSFAGGSPTYEQYF. The chain combines TRBV5-1 with TRBJ2-7, with a tentative D call TRBD2 (5 bases). V was shortened by 2 bases and J by 2 bases, with 17 bases between the two germline ends. This CDR3 is 16 amino acids long. The germline V gene encodes CDR1 SGHRS and CDR2 YFSETQ.

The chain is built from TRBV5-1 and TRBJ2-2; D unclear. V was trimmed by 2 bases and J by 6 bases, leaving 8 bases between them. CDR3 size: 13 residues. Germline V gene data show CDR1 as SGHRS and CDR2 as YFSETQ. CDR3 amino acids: CASSFLRAGELFF. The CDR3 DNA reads TGCGCCAGCAGCTTTCTACGCGCCGGGGAGCTGTTTTTT.

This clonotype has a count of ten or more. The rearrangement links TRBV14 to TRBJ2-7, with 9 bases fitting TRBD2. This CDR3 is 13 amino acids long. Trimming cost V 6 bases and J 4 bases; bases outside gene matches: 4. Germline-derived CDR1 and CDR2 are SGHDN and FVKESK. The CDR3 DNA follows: TGTGCCAGCAGTCAGGGACTAGCTTACGAGCAGTACTTC. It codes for CASSQGLAYEQYF. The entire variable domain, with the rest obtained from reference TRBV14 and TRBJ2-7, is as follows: EAGVTQFPSHSVIEKGQTVTLRCDPISGHDNLYWYRRVMGKEIKFLLHFVKESKQDESGMPNNRFLAERTGGTYSTLKVQPAELEDSGVYFCASSQGLAYEQYFGPGTRLTVT.

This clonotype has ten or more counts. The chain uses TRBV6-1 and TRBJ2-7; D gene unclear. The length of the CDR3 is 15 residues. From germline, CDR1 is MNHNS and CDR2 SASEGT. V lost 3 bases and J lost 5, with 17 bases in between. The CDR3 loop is CASSERTGYVDEQYF. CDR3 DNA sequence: TGTGCCAGCAGTGAGAGGACGGGTTACGTGGACGAGCAGTACTTC.

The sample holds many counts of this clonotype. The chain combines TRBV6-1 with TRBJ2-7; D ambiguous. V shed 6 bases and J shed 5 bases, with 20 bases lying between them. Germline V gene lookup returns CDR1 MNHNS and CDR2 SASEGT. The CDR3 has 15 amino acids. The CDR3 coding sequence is TGTGCCAGCAGAACAATTGCCGCGCTCCTGAACGAGCAGTACTTC. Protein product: CASRTIAALLNEQYF.

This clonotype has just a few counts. CDR3 loop: CSARVRDSISYEQYF. As DNA, the CDR3 is TGCAGTGCTAGAGTCCGGGACTCAATCTCCTACGAGCAGTACTTC. This chain joins TRBV20-1 and TRBJ2-7; D possibly corresponds to TRBD2 (6 bases). The CDR3 is 15 amino acids. Deletions cut 1 base from V and 0 bases from J, with 13 bases between. Germline V CDR1 and CDR2: DFQATT, SNEGSKA (reference sequence).

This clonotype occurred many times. This CDR3 reads CASSATTDRTGQYV. The CDR3 DNA follows: TGTGCCAGCAGTGCAACAACCGACAGGACCGGGCAGTACGTC. This sequence joins TRBV6-1 and TRBJ2-7; perhaps TRBD1 as D (6 bases). The V gene lost 4 bases and the J gene lost 9 bases, with 19 bases spanning the gap. This CDR3 contains 14 residues. CDR1 MNHNS and CDR2 SASEGT come from the germline V gene.

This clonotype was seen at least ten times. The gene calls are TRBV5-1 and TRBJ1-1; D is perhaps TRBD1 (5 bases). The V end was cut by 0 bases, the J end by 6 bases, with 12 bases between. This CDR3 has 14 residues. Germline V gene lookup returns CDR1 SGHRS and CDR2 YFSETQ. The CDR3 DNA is TGCGCCAGCAGCTTGGGGGGGAAGTACTCTGAAGCTTTCTTT. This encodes CASSLGGKYSEAFF.

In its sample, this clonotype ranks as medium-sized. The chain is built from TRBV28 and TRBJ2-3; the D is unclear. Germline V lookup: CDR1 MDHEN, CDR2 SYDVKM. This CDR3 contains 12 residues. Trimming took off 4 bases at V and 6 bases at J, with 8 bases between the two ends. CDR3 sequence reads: CASSSNPDTQYF. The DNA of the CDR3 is TGTGCCAGCAGTTCGAACCCGGATACGCAGTATTTT.

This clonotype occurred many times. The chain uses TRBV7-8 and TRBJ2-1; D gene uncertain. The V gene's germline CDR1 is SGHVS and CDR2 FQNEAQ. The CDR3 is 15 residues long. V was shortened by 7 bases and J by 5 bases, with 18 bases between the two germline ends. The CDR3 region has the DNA TGTGCCAGCAACCACAGAAGGATTTCCCACAATGAGCAGTTCTTC. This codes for CASNHRRISHNEQFF.

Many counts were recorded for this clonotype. Written as DNA, the CDR3 is TGTGCCAGCACCACGGGGGCTGAAGCTTTCTTT. Protein: CASTTGAEAFF. This chain connects TRBV6-5 to TRBJ1-1; D may be TRBD1 (5 bases). V lost 7 bases, J lost 6 bases, and 9 bases lay in between. CDR1 MNHEY and CDR2 SVGAGI come from the germline V gene. The CDR3 is 11 residues long.

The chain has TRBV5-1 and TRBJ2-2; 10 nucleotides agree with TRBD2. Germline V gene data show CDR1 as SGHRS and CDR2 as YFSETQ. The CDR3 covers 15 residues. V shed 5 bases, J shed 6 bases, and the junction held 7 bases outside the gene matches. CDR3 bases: TGCGCCAGCAGTTTTCTAGCGGGAGTTGCCGGGGAGCTGTTTTTT. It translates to CASSFLAGVAGELFF.

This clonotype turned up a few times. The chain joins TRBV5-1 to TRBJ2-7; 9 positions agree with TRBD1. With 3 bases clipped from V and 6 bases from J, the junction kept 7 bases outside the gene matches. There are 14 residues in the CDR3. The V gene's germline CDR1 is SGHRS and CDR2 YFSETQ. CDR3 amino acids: CASSSGQGHIEQYF. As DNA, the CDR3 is TGCGCCAGCAGCTCGGGACAGGGCCATATCGAGCAGTACTTC.

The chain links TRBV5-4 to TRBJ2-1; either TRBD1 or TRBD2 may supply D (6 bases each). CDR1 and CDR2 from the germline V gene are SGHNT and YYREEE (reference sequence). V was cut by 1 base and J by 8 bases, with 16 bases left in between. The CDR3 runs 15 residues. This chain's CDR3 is CASSLKGGLQHEQFF. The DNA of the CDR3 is TGTGCCAGCAGCTTGAAGGGGGGACTCCAACATGAGCAGTTCTTC. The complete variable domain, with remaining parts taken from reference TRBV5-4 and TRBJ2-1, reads ETGVTQSPTHLIKTRGQQVTLRCSSQSGHNTVSWYQQALGQGPQFIFQYYREEENGRGNFPPRFSGLQFPNYSSELNVNALELDDSALYLCASSLKGGLQHEQFFGPGTRLTVL.

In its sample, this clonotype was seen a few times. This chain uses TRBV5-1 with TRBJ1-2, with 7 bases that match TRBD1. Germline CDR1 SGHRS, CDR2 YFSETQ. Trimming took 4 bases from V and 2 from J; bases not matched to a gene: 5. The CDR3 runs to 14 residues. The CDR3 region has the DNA TGCGCCAGCAGCGTCTTACAGGGGAACTATGGCTACACCTTC. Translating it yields CASSVLQGNYGYTF.

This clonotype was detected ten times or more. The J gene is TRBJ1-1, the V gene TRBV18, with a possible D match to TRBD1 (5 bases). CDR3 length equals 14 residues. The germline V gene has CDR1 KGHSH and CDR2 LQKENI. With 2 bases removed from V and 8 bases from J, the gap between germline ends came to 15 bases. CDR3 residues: CASSPTAGSREAFF. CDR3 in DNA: TGTGCCAGCTCACCAACGGCAGGGTCCCGCGAAGCTTTCTTT.

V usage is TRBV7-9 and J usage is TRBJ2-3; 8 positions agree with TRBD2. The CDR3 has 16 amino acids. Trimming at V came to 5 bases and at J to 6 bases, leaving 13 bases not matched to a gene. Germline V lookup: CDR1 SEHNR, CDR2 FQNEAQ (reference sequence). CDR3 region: CASSRAVAGSGDTQYF. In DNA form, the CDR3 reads TGTGCCAGCAGCCGAGCCGTAGCGGGAAGTGGCGATACGCAGTATTTT.

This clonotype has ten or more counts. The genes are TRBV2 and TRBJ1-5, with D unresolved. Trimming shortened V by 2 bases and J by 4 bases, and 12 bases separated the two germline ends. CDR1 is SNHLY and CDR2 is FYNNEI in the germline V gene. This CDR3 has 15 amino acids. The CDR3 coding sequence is TGTGCCAGCAGTGAATGGGCAGGAGAGAATCAGCCCCAGCATTTT. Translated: CASSEWAGENQPQHF.